The T cell receptor (beta chain) under discussion was sequenced for a study of neurological immune-mediated disorders. Study-wide results and limits: A possible signature appeared as one related-CDR3 cluster, in which phylogenetic grouping placed the repertoires of 18 of 34 multiple sclerosis patients.

Per the germline V gene, CDR1 is SGHRS and CDR2 is YFSETQ. Trimming removed 2 bases from V and 3 bases from J; junction bases left unmatched: 6. This CDR3 is 15 amino acids long. This clonotype was observed many times. Antigen unknown. The unsorted libraries had their origin in 2 million PBMCs stored at -80 C. Synthesis of cDNA was accomplished via 5'RACE employing 10-nucleotide random UMIs. A single run covered 15-18 subjects with over 170 million TCR-beta sequences. One entry per CDR3 protein, called by TCRdb with MiXCR from the 5' RACE reads. This table holds 80,000 to 95,000 distinct CDR3 sequences, under 4.5% found once.

This chain links TRBV5-1 with TRBJ2-3; 7 nucleotides agree with TRBD2. Sequences were obtained from PBMCs. The sequence came from a woman aged 45-65 years with multiple sclerosis. CDR3 sequence (DNA): TGCGCCAGCAGCTTCGGAGCGGGGTTTACAGATACGCAGTATTTT. This translates into CASSFGAGFTDTQYF.